The rows below give T cell receptor beta chains drawn from one sample of a study of spatial heterogeneity in lung cancer. TCRdb fed the 5' RACE reads into MiXCR, producing one record per CDR3 protein. The sample has fewer than 100,000 distinct CDR3 sequences, just under 20% seen once. Sequenced here: PBMCs, sampled at follow-up. These receptor sequences come from a male donor with early-stage non-small cell lung cancer. Both conserved end residues are part of each CDR3. A D gene is named only where the DNA matches it firmly. Part of the rows lack a size; the others show once, few, many or a class for expanded clones.

>few|TRBV20-1|14|TRBD1|TRBJ1-2
TGCAGTGCTAAATCCGGGACAGCCCTCTATGGCTACACCTTC
CSAKSGTALYGYTF
>many|TRBV20-1|13|TRBD2|TRBJ2-1
TGCAGTGCTAGTGGACTAGCGGGGAATGAGCAGTTCTTC
CSASGLAGNEQFF
>few|TRBV7-2|14|NA|TRBJ1-5
TGTGCCAGCAGCTTAGGGGGATTCGGTCAGCCCCAGCATTTT
CASSLGGFGQPQHF
>few|TRBV11-2|16|NA|TRBJ2-1
TGTGCCAGCAGCTTAGTTGGGGGATCAATCTACAATGAGCAGTTCTTC
CASSLVGGSIYNEQFF
>few|TRBV19|12|NA|TRBJ1-1
TGTGCCAGTAGTATGGGAGCGGTAGAAGCTTTCTTT
CASSMGAVEAFF
>few|TRBV6-4|13|NA|TRBJ2-1
TGTGCCAGCAGTGGGGGGGCCGACAATGAGCAGTTCTTC
CASSGGADNEQFF
>many|TRBV20-1|13|NA|TRBJ1-1
TGCAGTGCTAACCCCCCTATGAACACTGAAGCTTTCTTT
CSANPPMNTEAFF
>NA|TRBV7-2|14|TRBD1|TRBJ1-2
TGTGCCAGCAGCTCGCGGACAGGCCTATATGGCTACACCTTC
CASSSRTGLYGYTF
>NA|TRBV2|14|TRBD1|TRBJ1-4
TGTGCCAGCAGTGAGGGCAGGGGGCATGAAAAACCGTTTTTT
CASSEGRGHEKPFF
>NA|TRBV14|14|NA|TRBJ1-2
TGTGCCAGCAGCCAACGCCAGGACCCCTATGGCTACACCTTC
CASSQRQDPYGYTF
>NA|TRBV10-3|15|NA|TRBJ2-1
TGTGCCATCAGTGAGGAGGGTTTGCGGGGCGGTGAGCAGTTCTTC
CAISEEGLRGGEQFF
>NA|TRBV6-2/TRBV6-3|15|NA|TRBJ2-6
TGTGCCAGCAGGGACGGTAGCTCTGGGGCCAACGTCCTGACTTTC
CASRDGSSGANVLTF
>NA|TRBV29-1|16|TRBD1|TRBJ1-3
TGCAGCGCAACCCAGGGACAGGGGGCAGCTGGAAACACCATATATTTT
CSATQGQGAAGNTIYF
>NA|TRBV7-2|14|NA|TRBJ2-5
TGTGCCAGCAGCTTGTCTCAGGCGCAAGAGACCCAGTACTTC
CASSLSQAQETQYF
>NA|TRBV14|16|TRBD2|TRBJ2-2
TGTGCCAGCAGCCGCTGGGTAGCGGGGGAAACCGGGGAGCTGTTTTTT
CASSRWVAGETGELFF
>once|TRBV2|15|NA|TRBJ1-1
TGTGCCAGCAGTGGGGCCGGAGATAGAAACACTGAAGCTTTCTTT
CASSGAGDRNTEAFF
>many|TRBV9|12|NA|TRBJ2-4
TGTGCCAGCAGCCCGGACAGAAACATTCAGTACTTC
CASSPDRNIQYF
>few|TRBV7-9|12|NA|TRBJ1-2
TGTGCCAGCAGCCGGTGGGAGGATCGCTACACCTTC
CASSRWEDRYTF
>NA|TRBV27|16|TRBD1|TRBJ2-3
TGTGCCAGCAGTCCCTGGGACAGACAATACACAGATACGCAGTATTTT
CASSPWDRQYTDTQYF
>few|TRBV7-9|13|NA|TRBJ2-2
TGTGCCAGCAGCTTGAGAGTGACCGGGGAGCTGTTTTTT
CASSLRVTGELFF
>many|TRBV10-3|14|NA|TRBJ1-1
TGTGCCATCAGTGGATCGACGGGCTCACGCGAAGCTTTCTTT
CAISGSTGSREAFF
>few|TRBV4-1|14|NA|TRBJ2-4
TGCGCCAGCAGCCCCTCGGACGGCGGGCGCATTCAGTACTTC
CASSPSDGGRIQYF
>NA|TRBV3-1|15|NA|TRBJ2-2
TGTGCCAGCAGCCGGGTCGGGGCAAACACCGGGGAGCTGTTTTTT
CASSRVGANTGELFF
>NA|TRBV5-1|15|NA|TRBJ1-2
TGCGCCAGCAGCTTGGGGCCGGTCGACCAAGGCGGCTACACCTTC
CASSLGPVDQGGYTF
>NA|TRBV24-1|13|TRBD2|TRBJ2-2
TGTGCCACCGGGACTACAAACACCGGGGAGCTGTTTTTT
CATGTTNTGELFF
>NA|TRBV10-3|14|NA|TRBJ1-2
TGTGCCATCAGAGATGCGAGGGAGAACTATGGCTACACCTTC
CAIRDARENYGYTF
>few|TRBV4-3|17|TRBD1|TRBJ2-1
TGCGCCAGCAGCCAAGATCGAGGGGGCTTGGTAGGGAATGAGCAGTTCTTC
CASSQDRGGLVGNEQFF
>many|TRBV29-1|16|NA|TRBJ2-7
TGCAGCGTTGTACGGGGACACGATACCGCCGGCTACGAGCAGTACTTC
CSVVRGHDTAGYEQYF
>NA|TRBV12-5|17|TRBD1|TRBJ2-5
TGTGCTAGTGGTTCATCTACCGGACAGGGGGCGTTTGAGACCCAGTACTTC
CASGSSTGQGAFETQYF
>many|TRBV20-1|14|NA|TRBJ1-5
TGCAGTGCTAGAGGGCGGGAGGGGCTGCAGCCCCAGCATTTT
CSARGREGLQPQHF
>few|TRBV18|13|NA|TRBJ1-2
TGTGCCAGCTCACCCCAGGAGGACTATGGCTACACCTTC
CASSPQEDYGYTF
>NA|TRBV21-1|15|NA|TRBJ1-4
TGTGCCAGCAGCAACGGGTTACAGTTTAATGAAAAACTGTTTTTT
CASSNGLQFNEKLFF